These 17 T cell receptor beta chains were sequenced from one sample in a study of blood T cell repertoires in COVID-19. Here immunoSEQ multiplex PCR was the method, and the copy in TCRdb shows in-frame clones only, minus some. The table includes 70,000 or so clones, 70% to 90% detected once. The specimen was peripheral blood. These receptors were collected from a man aged 50 or older with acute or convalescent COVID-19.

The V gene is TRBV5-1, the J gene TRBJ2-6; 8 bases are a match to TRBD1. This CDR3 has 19 amino acids. J was trimmed by 3 bases and V by 2 bases; bases with no gene match: 13. CDR1 and CDR2 (germline): SGHRS, YFSETQ. The CDR3 region is CASSLRAGGAIYGANVLTF. The DNA of the CDR3 is TGCGCCAGCAGCTTACGGGCAGGGGGCGCGATCTATGGGGCCAACGTCCTGACTTTC.

This clone was seen just once. The chain combines TRBV19 with TRBJ1-3; 9 nucleotides agree with TRBD1. V was pared by 5 bases and J by 3 bases, with 2 bases of the junction left unmatched. This CDR3 has 14 amino acids. CDR1 LNHDA and CDR2 SQIVND come from the germline V gene (reference sequence). CDR3: CASSPTGGGNTIYF. The CDR3 coding sequence is TGTGCCAGTAGTCCGACAGGGGGTGGAAACACCATATATTTT.

The rearrangement links TRBV5-4 to TRBJ1-6; perhaps TRBD1 as D (6 bases). Germline CDR1 reads SGHNT; CDR2 reads YYREEE (reference sequence). The CDR3 runs to 15 residues. Trimming cost V 6 bases and J 5 bases, with 15 bases left between them. CDR3 residues: CASTYIDRNNSPLHF. For the CDR3, the DNA is TGTGCCAGCACCTACATTGACAGGAATAATTCACCCCTCCACTTT. Based on the CDR3 plus reference TRBV5-4 and TRBJ1-6, the full variable domain is ETGVTQSPTHLIKTRGQQVTLRCSSQSGHNTVSWYQQALGQGPQFIFQYYREEENGRGNFPPRFSGLQFPNYSSELNVNALELDDSALYLCASTYIDRNNSPLHFGNGTRLTVT.

This chain joins TRBV5-6 and TRBJ1-1; tentative D call: TRBD1 (5 bases). This CDR3 region has 15 residues. V lost 4 bases and J lost 8, with 21 bases in between. Germline V CDR1 and CDR2: SGHDT, YYEEEE. DNA of the CDR3: TGTGCCAGCAGCCCTGGCCAGGGTAGCTTGAGAGAAGCTTTCTTT. Translated, it gives CASSPGQGSLREAFF.

DNA of the CDR3: TGTGCCAGCAGTTACTCGTACACAGTAAACTATGGCTACACCTTC. Translation: CASSYSYTVNYGYTF. The V and J genes are TRBV6-5 and TRBJ1-2; D uncertain. With 0 bases removed from V and 2 bases from J, the gap between germline ends came to 10 bases. In germline, CDR1 is MNHEY, CDR2 SVGAGI. The CDR3 loop spans 15 amino acids.

The V gene is TRBV6-5, the J gene TRBJ1-6; D gene unclear. Germline assignment: CDR1 MNHEY and CDR2 SVGAGI. V dropped 0 bases and J dropped 4 bases, with 4 bases sitting between them. This CDR3 comprises 14 residues. This CDR3 is CASSYSAYNSPLHF. The CDR3, as DNA: TGTGCCAGCAGTTACTCGGCATATAATTCACCCCTCCACTTT.

V and J are TRBV4-1 and TRBJ1-5; 7 bases map to TRBD1. J was trimmed by 1 base and V by 6 bases; bases with no gene match: 9. Germline CDR1 is MGHRA and CDR2 is YSYEKL. CDR3 length: 16 residues. For the CDR3, the DNA is TGCGCCAGCAGTCTAGATTCAGGGGGAAGCAATCAGCCCCAGCATTTT. Residues: CASSLDSGGSNQPQHF.

This chain uses TRBV11-1 with TRBJ2-7; 8 nucleotides agree with TRBD2. CDR3 length: 15 amino acids. Losses at the gene ends were 7 bases for V and 2 bases for J; bases not matched to a gene: 10. Germline assignment: CDR1 SGHAT and CDR2 FQDESV (reference sequence). The CDR3 protein is CASTPRRGVTYEQYF. The DNA for the CDR3 is TGTGCCAGCACCCCGAGGCGGGGGGTAACCTACGAGCAGTACTTC.

V usage is TRBV19 and J usage is TRBJ1-2, with TRBD1 matching over 7 bases. In germline, CDR1 is LNHDA, CDR2 SQIVND (reference sequence). The ends lost 5 bases at V and 7 bases at J; junction bases unmatched: 13. This CDR3 has 15 amino acids. This CDR3 is CASSPEGARGVGYTF. The CDR3 DNA sequence: TGTGCCAGTAGTCCTGAGGGGGCGCGGGGAGTTGGCTACACCTTC. Based on the CDR3 plus reference TRBV19 and TRBJ1-2, the full variable domain is DGGITQSPKYLFRKEGQNVTLSCEQNLNHDAMYWYRQDPGQGLRLIYYSQIVNDFQKGDIAEGYSVSREKKESFPLTVTSAQKNPTAFYLCASSPEGARGVGYTFGSGTRLTVV.

The chain links TRBV19 to TRBJ2-5; 7 bases are shared with TRBD2. With 1 base clipped from V and 4 bases from J, the junction kept 6 bases outside the gene matches. The CDR3 extends over 15 amino acids. Germline V gene sequence: CDR1 LNHDA, CDR2 SQIVND (reference sequence). The CDR3 protein is CASSIGAGERETQYF. CDR3 coding DNA: TGTGCCAGTAGTATAGGGGCGGGGGAGCGAGAGACCCAGTACTTC.

The CDR3 region has the DNA TGCGCCAGCAGCCTCCAGACAGGTACCTACGAGCAGTACTTC. Amino acid sequence: CASSLQTGTYEQYF. The V call is TRBV4-1, the J call TRBJ2-7, with D perhaps TRBD1 (6 bases). The V gene lost 4 bases and the J gene lost 2 bases, with 12 bases spanning the gap. The CDR3 loop spans 14 amino acids. Germline lookup yields CDR1 MGHRA and CDR2 YSYEKL.

The chain employs TRBV13 and TRBJ2-2, with a weak D call TRBD2 (6 bases). The CDR3 extends over 16 amino acids. The ends were cut back, 4 bases at V and 0 bases at J, with 12 bases in the middle. From germline, CDR1 is PRHDT and CDR2 FYEKMQ (reference sequence). CDR3 protein: CASSSPDYPNTGELFF. DNA of the CDR3: TGTGCCAGCAGCTCCCCGGACTACCCGAACACCGGGGAGCTGTTTTTT.

V gene TRBV24-1 combines with J gene TRBJ1-2, with no clear D. CDR3 length equals 13 residues. Per germline, CDR1 KGHDR and CDR2 SFDVKD. V lost 5 bases to trimming and J lost 6 bases, with 12 bases between them. The CDR3 DNA reads TGTGCCACCAGTGCTCGAGGCAGAGATGGCTACACCTTC. This sequence encodes CATSARGRDGYTF.

This rearrangement joins TRBV7-8 to TRBJ2-1; 9 bases match TRBD2. The germline V gene has CDR1 SGHVS and CDR2 FQNEAQ. Germline trimming cut 9 bases from V and 2 bases from J; bases unmatched to any gene: 11. The CDR3 covers 16 residues. This CDR3 is CASHKISGGPYNEQFF. The DNA of the CDR3 is TGTGCCAGTCATAAAATTAGCGGGGGACCCTACAATGAGCAGTTCTTC.

The chain recombines TRBV15 with TRBJ2-3; 10 nucleotides match TRBD2. V lost 1 base to trimming and J lost 4 bases; unmatched junction nucleotides: 2. CDR3 size: 15 residues. The germline gives CDR1 LNHNV, CDR2 YYDKDF (reference sequence). The CDR3 DNA is TGTGCCACCAGCAGAGGGACTAGCGGTGCAGATACGCAGTATTTT. Translating gives CATSRGTSGADTQYF.

The V and J genes are TRBV6-5 and TRBJ2-1; maybe TRBD1 (6 bases). Trimming pared 8 bases from V and 0 bases from J, leaving 8 bases between. Germline V gene sequence: CDR1 MNHEY, CDR2 SVGAGI. The CDR3 is 13 residues long. The CDR3 loop is CASGDTSYNEQFF. Here the CDR3 DNA reads TGTGCCAGCGGGGACACCTCCTACAATGAGCAGTTCTTC.

This chain connects TRBV19 to TRBJ1-5; unclear D gene. Trimming removed 1 base at V and 6 bases at J, with 10 bases between. The CDR3 is made up of 14 amino acids. Germline loops: CDR1 LNHDA, CDR2 SQIVND (reference sequence). The chain's CDR3 is CASSIGLGGQPQHF. The CDR3 nucleotides read TGTGCCAGTAGTATAGGGTTGGGAGGTCAGCCCCAGCATTTT.